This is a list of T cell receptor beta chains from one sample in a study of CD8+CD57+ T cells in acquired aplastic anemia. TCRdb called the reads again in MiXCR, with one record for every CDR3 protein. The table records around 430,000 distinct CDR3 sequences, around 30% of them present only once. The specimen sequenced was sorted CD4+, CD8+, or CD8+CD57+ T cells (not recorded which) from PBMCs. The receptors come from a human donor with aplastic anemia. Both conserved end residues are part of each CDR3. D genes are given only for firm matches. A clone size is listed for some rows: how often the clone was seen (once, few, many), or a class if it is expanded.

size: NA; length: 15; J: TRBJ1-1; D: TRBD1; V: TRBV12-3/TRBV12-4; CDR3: CASKRQGARINEAFF; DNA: TGTGCCAGCAAAAGACAGGGGGCTCGGATTAATGAAGCTTTCTTT
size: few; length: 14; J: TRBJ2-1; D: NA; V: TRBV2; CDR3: CASSRGGGNNEQFF; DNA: TGTGCCAGCAGTAGGGGGGGAGGAAATAATGAGCAGTTCTTC
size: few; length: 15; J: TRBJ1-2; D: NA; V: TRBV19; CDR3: CASSTHRDSNYGYTF; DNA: TGTGCCAGTAGTACCCACAGAGACTCTAACTATGGCTACACCTTC
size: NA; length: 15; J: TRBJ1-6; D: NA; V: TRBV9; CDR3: CASSVATGPNSPLHF; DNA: TGTGCCAGCAGCGTAGCTACAGGGCCGAATTCACCCCTCCACTTT
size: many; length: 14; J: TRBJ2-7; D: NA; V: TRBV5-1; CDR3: CASSPEGQTYEQYF; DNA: TGCGCCAGCAGCCCGGAAGGACAAACCTACGAGCAGTACTTC
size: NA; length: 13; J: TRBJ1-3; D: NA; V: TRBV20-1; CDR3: CSASTGSGNTIYF; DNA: TGCAGTGCTTCGACTGGTTCTGGAAACACCATATATTTT
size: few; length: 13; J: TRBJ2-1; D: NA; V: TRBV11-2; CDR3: CASSLGGFSEQFF; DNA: TGTGCCAGCAGCTTAGGGGGGTTTAGTGAGCAGTTCTTC
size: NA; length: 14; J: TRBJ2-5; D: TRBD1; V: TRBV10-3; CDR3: CASSYRQGQETQYF; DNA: TGTGCCAGCAGTTACCGACAGGGCCAAGAGACCCAGTACTTC
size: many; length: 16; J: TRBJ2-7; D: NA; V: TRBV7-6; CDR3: CASSGERVDGSYEQYF; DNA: TGTGCCAGCAGCGGAGAGAGGGTAGATGGTTCCTACGAGCAGTACTTC
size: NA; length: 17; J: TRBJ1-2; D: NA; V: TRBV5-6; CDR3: CASNTPNYDRDNYGYTF; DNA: TGTGCCAGCAACACACCCAATTACGACAGAGACAACTATGGCTACACCTTC
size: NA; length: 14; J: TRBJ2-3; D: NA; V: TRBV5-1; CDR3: CASSLETSTDTQYF; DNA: TGCGCCAGCAGCTTGGAGACTAGCACAGATACGCAGTATTTT
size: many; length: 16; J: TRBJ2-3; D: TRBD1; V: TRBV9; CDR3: CASSTGTGGGTDTQYF; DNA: TGTGCCAGCAGCACCGGGACAGGGGGCGGCACAGATACGCAGTATTTT
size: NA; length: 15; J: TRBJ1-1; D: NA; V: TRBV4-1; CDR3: CASSQESSLNTEAFF; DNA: TGCGCCAGCAGCCAAGAATCCAGCTTGAACACTGAAGCTTTCTTT
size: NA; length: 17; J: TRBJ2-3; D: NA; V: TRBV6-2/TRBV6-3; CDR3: CASSYILPAMSTDTQYF; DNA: TGTGCCAGCAGTTATATACTGCCAGCGATGAGCACGGATACGCAGTATTTT
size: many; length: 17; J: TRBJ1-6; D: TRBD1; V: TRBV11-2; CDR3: CASSPSGQGSYNSPLHF; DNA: TGTGCCAGCAGCCCCTCGGGACAGGGTTCCTATAATTCACCCCTCCACTTT
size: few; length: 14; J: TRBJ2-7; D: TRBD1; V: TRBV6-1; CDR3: CATAGWTGAYEQYF; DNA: TGTGCCACCGCCGGTTGGACAGGGGCCTACGAGCAGTACTTC
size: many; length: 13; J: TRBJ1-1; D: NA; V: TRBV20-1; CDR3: CSARTRLNTEAFF; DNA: TGCAGTGCTAGAACCAGGTTGAACACTGAAGCTTTCTTT
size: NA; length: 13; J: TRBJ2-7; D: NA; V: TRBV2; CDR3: CASSKQGAYEQYF; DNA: TGTGCCAGCAGTAAACAGGGAGCCTACGAGCAGTACTTC
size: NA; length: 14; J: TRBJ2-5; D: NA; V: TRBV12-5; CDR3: CASGLRTGQETQYF; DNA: TGTGCTAGTGGTTTGAGGACGGGGCAAGAGACCCAGTACTTC
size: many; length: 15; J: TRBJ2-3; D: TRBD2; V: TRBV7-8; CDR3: CASSRESGNTDTQYF; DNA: TGTGCCAGCAGCCGAGAAAGCGGGAACACAGATACGCAGTATTTT
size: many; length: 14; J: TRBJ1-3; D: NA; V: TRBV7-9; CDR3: CATRGSNSGNTIYF; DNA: TGTGCCACCCGTGGAAGCAACTCTGGAAACACCATATATTTT
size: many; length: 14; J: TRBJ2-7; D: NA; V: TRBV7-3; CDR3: CASSLGDTPYEQYF; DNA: TGTGCCAGCAGCTTAGGGGACACCCCCTACGAGCAGTACTTC
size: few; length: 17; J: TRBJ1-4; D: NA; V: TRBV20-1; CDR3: CSAFFPGRKLEGEKLFF; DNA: TGCAGTGCTTTCTTTCCGGGACGGAAACTGGAGGGTGAAAAACTGTTTTTT
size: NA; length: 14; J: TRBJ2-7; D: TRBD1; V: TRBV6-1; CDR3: CASSGHRGLNEQYF; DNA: TGTGCCAGCAGTGGTCACAGGGGCCTGAACGAGCAGTACTTC
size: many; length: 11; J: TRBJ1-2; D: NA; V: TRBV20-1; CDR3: CSATGSYGYTF; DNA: TGCAGTGCTACAGGGTCCTATGGCTACACCTTC